This T cell receptor beta chain stems from a study of PD-1 blockade in mismatch repair-deficient tumors. Trimming took 8 bases from V and 0 from J, leaving 14 bases between them. CDR3 size: 15 residues. CDR1 is SEHNR and CDR2 is FQNEAQ in the germline V gene (reference sequence). The assay was immunoSEQ multiplex PCR, and TCRdb's table has in-frame clones only and misses some. The repertoire holds roughly 130,000 clones, with about nine tenths as singletons. This chain joins TRBV7-9 and TRBJ1-3; the D is unclear. The clonotype comes from an adult with mismatch repair-deficient cancer. Material: peripheral blood, obtained approximately 72 weeks after starting pembrolizumab. The CDR3 bases are TGTGCCAGCGGCCTTTTTAGCGGCTCTGGAAACACCATATATTTT. Amino acids: CASGLFSGSGNTIYF.